Listed below are T cell receptor beta chains from one sample, sequenced in a study of T cell repertoires in ileal Crohn's disease. Profiled with immunoSEQ multiplex PCR; TCRdb holds only in-frame clones, not every one. The sample has around 14,000 clones; less than 85% are singletons. Sequenced material: ileal tissue. These receptors originate from an adult with Crohn's disease. The CDR3 runs from the conserved cysteine through the conserved F or W.

j_call v_call cdr3_aa
TRBJ1-4 TRBV18 CASSLNRAEAEKLFF
TRBJ2-1 TRBV5-1 CASSLGPPVTGSYNEQFF
TRBJ2-1 TRBV5-4 CASSLPGNEQFF
TRBJ1-4 TRBV18 CASSLDLQGAFGEKLFF
TRBJ1-6 TRBV6-1 CASSERRISDNSPLHF
TRBJ2-2 TRBV7-8 CASSPAGKGTGELFF
TRBJ1-6 TRBV25-1 CASSANQGNSPLHF
TRBJ2-5 TRBV5-6 CASSLGAQETQYF
TRBJ2-1 TRBV5-1 CASSAGTSGGHEQFF
TRBJ2-1 TRBV5-1 CASSLVAGADNEQFF
TRBJ1-6 TRBV19 CASSPSAGGNSPLHF
TRBJ1-6 TRBV6-5 CASSTGGDNSPLHF
TRBJ1-1 TRBV4-2 CASSQPTGSPEAFF
TRBJ1-2 TRBV6-1 CASTSDRGRFGYTF
TRBJ2-3 TRBV30 CAWSGLAGGTDTQYF
TRBJ1-1 TRBV12-5 CASSPRVTEAFF
TRBJ2-1 TRBV9 CASSVERAGDNEQFF
TRBJ1-4 TRBV7-2 CASSYRPGDNEKLFF
TRBJ1-6 TRBV5-5 CALGQGDLKSSYNSPLHF
TRBJ2-1 TRBV7-8 CASRALAGGQGEQFF
TRBJ2-7 TRBV9 CASSVNRGHWEQYF
TRBJ2-1 TRBV6-1 CASSRTRNEQFF